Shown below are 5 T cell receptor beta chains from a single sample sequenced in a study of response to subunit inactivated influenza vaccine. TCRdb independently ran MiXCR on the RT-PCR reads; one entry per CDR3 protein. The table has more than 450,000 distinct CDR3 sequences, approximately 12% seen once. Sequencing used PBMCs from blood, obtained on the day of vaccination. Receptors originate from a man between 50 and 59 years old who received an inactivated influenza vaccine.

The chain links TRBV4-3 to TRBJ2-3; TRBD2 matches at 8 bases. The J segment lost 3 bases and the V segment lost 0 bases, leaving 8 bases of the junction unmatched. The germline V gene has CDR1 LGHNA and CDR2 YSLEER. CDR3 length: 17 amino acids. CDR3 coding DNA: TGCGCCAGCAGCCAAGATGTCGGGACTAGACTAACAGATACGCAGTATTTT. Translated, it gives CASSQDVGTRLTDTQYF.

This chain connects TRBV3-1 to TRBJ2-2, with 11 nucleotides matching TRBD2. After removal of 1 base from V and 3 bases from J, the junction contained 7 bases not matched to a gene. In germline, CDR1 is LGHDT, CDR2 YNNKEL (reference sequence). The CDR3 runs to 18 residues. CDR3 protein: CASSQGPGLAGHTGELFF. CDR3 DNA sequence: TGTGCCAGCAGCCAAGGTCCCGGACTAGCGGGTCACACCGGGGAGCTGTTTTTT. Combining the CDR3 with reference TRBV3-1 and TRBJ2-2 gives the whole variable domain DTAVSQTPKYLVTQMGNDKSIKCEQNLGHDTMYWYKQDSKKFLKIMFSYNNKELIINETVPNRFSPKSPDKAHLNLHINSLELGDSAVYFCASSQGPGLAGHTGELFFGEGSRLTVL.

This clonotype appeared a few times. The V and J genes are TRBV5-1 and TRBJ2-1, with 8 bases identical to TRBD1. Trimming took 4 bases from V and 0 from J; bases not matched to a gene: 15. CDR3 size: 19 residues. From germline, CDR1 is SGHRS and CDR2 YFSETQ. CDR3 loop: CASSHPGTGRGVSYNEQFF. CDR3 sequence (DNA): TGCGCCAGCAGCCACCCGGGGACAGGCAGGGGCGTCTCCTACAATGAGCAGTTCTTC.

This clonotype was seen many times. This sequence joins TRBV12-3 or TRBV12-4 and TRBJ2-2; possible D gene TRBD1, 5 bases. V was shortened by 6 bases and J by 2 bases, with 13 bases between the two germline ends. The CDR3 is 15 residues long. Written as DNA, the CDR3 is TGTGCCAGCAGACAAACAGGATTCAACACCGGGGAGCTGTTTTTT. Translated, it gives CASRQTGFNTGELFF.

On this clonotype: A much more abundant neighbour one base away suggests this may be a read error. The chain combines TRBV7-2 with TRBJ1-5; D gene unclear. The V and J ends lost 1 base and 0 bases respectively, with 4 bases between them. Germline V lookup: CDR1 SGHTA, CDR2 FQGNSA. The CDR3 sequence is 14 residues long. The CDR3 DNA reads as TGTGCCAGCAGCTTAGAGGCTAGCAATCAGCCCCAGCATTTT. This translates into CASSLEASNQPQHF.